These 26 T cell receptor beta chains share one sample of origin, sequenced in a study of lymphopenia after photon versus proton radiotherapy. Profiling relied on immunoSEQ multiplex PCR, and the TCRdb table lists in-frame clones only, not all of them. The profile shows 53,000 or so clones, around 80% of them singletons. Material: peripheral blood, obtained from a patient treated with photon-based radiotherapy. The receptors were sampled from a man aged 50-59 years with gastric cancer.

The J gene is TRBJ2-2, the V gene TRBV27, with 7 bases fitting TRBD1. With 6 bases clipped from V and 0 bases from J, the junction kept 4 bases outside the gene matches. This CDR3 spans 15 amino acids. The germline V gene encodes CDR1 MNHEY and CDR2 SMNVEV (reference sequence). The CDR3 nucleotides are TGTGCCAGCAGCGCCGGGACAGCGAACACCGGGGAGCTGTTTTTT. Amino acids: CASSAGTANTGELFF.

V gene TRBV5-1 combines with J gene TRBJ2-7, with TRBD1 identical over 8 bases. The CDR3 totals 16 residues. V trimming: 0 bases; J trimming: 3 bases; junction bases outside the gene matches: 8. The germline CDR1 and CDR2 sequences are SGHRS and YFSETQ. CDR3 nucleotide sequence: TGCGCCAGCAGCTTGGCCGGAGGTGGACAGGGCTACGAGCAGTACTTC. Its protein product is CASSLAGGGQGYEQYF.

The chain combines TRBV7-2 with TRBJ2-1, with D perhaps matching TRBD2 (5 bases). The length of the CDR3 is 14 residues. CDR1 and CDR2 (germline): SGHTA, FQGNSA. V lost 5 bases to trimming and J lost 0 bases, with 8 bases between them. This CDR3 is CASSTRSSYNEQFF. The CDR3 DNA sequence: TGTGCCAGCAGCACTAGGTCCTCCTACAATGAGCAGTTCTTC.

This clone was detected a few times. The chain couples TRBV9 to TRBJ1-2; TRBD1 might be the D (5 bases). The CDR3 totals 13 residues. The V and J ends lost 3 bases and 3 bases respectively, with 9 bases between them. Germline-derived CDR1 and CDR2 are SGDLS and YYNGEE. The CDR3 loop is CASSATAHYGYTF. The CDR3 DNA reads as TGTGCCAGCAGCGCGACAGCTCACTATGGCTACACCTTC.

The CDR3, as DNA: TGTGCCAGCAGTGACGGGCGAATAAACACCGGGGAGCTGTTTTTT. Its translation: CASSDGRINTGELFF. The V gene is TRBV6-4, the J gene TRBJ2-2; the D is unclear. The CDR3 has 15 residues. The V gene lost 2 bases and the J gene lost 2 bases, with 9 bases spanning the gap. Germline CDR1 and CDR2: MRHNA and SNTAGT.

This chain's CDR3 is CASSPMGVSLYEQYF. Written as DNA, the CDR3 is TGTGCCAGCAGCCCCATGGGCGTCAGCCTCTACGAGCAGTACTTC. The chain uses TRBV9 and TRBJ2-7; D uncertain. CDR3 length: 15 residues. CDR1 SGDLS and CDR2 YYNGEE come from the germline V gene. V shed 4 bases and J shed 3 bases, with 17 bases lying between them.

The chain recombines TRBV5-1 with TRBJ2-7, with a weak D call TRBD2 (5 bases). V lost 4 bases and J lost 3, with 14 bases in between. There are 14 residues in the CDR3. Germline values: CDR1 SGHRS, CDR2 YFSETQ. Written as DNA, the CDR3 is TGCGCCAGCAGCCCGGACTTTCAGAGCTACGAGCAGTACTTC. Its protein product is CASSPDFQSYEQYF.

V gene TRBV6-1 combines with J gene TRBJ2-3; D not certain. Trimming removed 7 bases from V and 0 bases from J, with 11 bases in between. Germline assignment: CDR1 MNHNS and CDR2 SASEGT. The CDR3 loop spans 14 amino acids. The CDR3 DNA reads TGTGCCAGCAAATCAGTTCATAGCACAGATACGCAGTATTTT. This codes for CASKSVHSTDTQYF.

The chain is built from TRBV6-5 and TRBJ1-2, with 8 bases lining up with TRBD1. Per germline, CDR1 MNHEY and CDR2 SVGAGI. V shed 2 bases, J shed 8 bases, and the junction held 13 bases outside the gene matches. This CDR3 contains 16 residues. The CDR3 region is CASSYGTGAAIGGYTF. CDR3 coding DNA: TGTGCCAGCAGTTACGGGACAGGCGCGGCAATCGGCGGCTACACCTTC.

This chain connects TRBV5-6 to TRBJ2-6; 7 bases line up with TRBD1. Germline V gene data show CDR1 as SGHDT and CDR2 as YYEEEE. The CDR3 has 16 residues. Trimming cost V 4 bases and J 0 bases; bases outside gene matches: 4. The CDR3 reads CASSMTGSSGANVLTF. The CDR3 DNA is TGTGCCAGCAGCATGACAGGGAGCTCTGGGGCCAACGTCCTGACTTTC.

The V gene is TRBV7-9, the J gene TRBJ2-7; 9 bases fit TRBD1. The CDR3 totals 14 residues. CDR1 and CDR2 from the germline V gene are SEHNR and FQNEAQ (reference sequence). The J segment lost 0 bases and the V segment lost 5 bases, leaving 2 bases of the junction unmatched. The CDR3 reads CASSLTGGSYEQYF. The CDR3 DNA is TGTGCCAGCAGCCTGACAGGGGGCTCCTACGAGCAGTACTTC.

The chain couples TRBV5-1 to TRBJ1-4; D gene ambiguous. The CDR3 consists of 15 residues. Trimming removed 4 bases from V and 0 bases from J, with 10 bases in between. Germline V gene sequence: CDR1 SGHRS, CDR2 YFSETQ. In DNA, the CDR3 is TGCGCCAGCAGCCCAAGACCCGCAACTAATGAAAAACTGTTTTTT. This sequence encodes CASSPRPATNEKLFF. The full variable domain, its missing parts supplied by reference TRBV5-1 and TRBJ1-4, is KAGVTQTPRYLIKTRGQQVTLSCSPISGHRSVSWYQQTPGQGLQFLFEYFSETQRNKGNFPGRFSGRQFSNSRSEMNVSTLELGDSALYLCASSPRPATNEKLFFGSGTQLSVL.

The chain recombines TRBV6-9 with TRBJ1-2; 8 bases fit TRBD1. The CDR3 contains 15 residues. Germline V CDR1 and CDR2: MNHGY, SVAAGI. The trim removed 5 bases at V and 7 bases at J, leaving 12 bases unmatched. In nucleotides, the CDR3 is TGTGCCAGCAGTACCCGGACAGGGCGCGCACGTGGCTACACCTTC. Translating it yields CASSTRTGRARGYTF.

J is TRBJ1-1 and V is TRBV7-9; 8 bases line up with TRBD1. CDR1 is SEHNR and CDR2 is FQNEAQ in the germline V gene (reference sequence). V shed 4 bases and J 10 bases; nucleotides not matched to a gene: 26. This CDR3 is built from 19 residues. The CDR3 region has the DNA TGTGCCAGCAGCTACCGGCGCACCGGGACAGGTAAAAATTCGGGTACAGCTTTCTTT. Translating gives CASSYRRTGTGKNSGTAFF.

V usage is TRBV5-5 and J usage is TRBJ1-1, with TRBD1 as a possible D gene (6 bases). The V gene lost 1 base and the J gene lost 2 bases, with 9 bases spanning the gap. Germline values: CDR1 SGHKS, CDR2 YYEKEE (reference sequence). The CDR3 sequence is 14 residues long. The CDR3 region is CASSLWGANTEAFF. CDR3 in DNA: TGTGCCAGCAGCTTGTGGGGGGCAAACACTGAAGCTTTCTTT.

The rearrangement links TRBV6-5 to TRBJ2-1, with a possible D match to TRBD2 (5 bases). Germline V gene lookup returns CDR1 MNHEY and CDR2 SVGAGI. The CDR3 is 15 amino acids. V dropped 6 bases and J dropped 2 bases, with 14 bases sitting between them. CDR3 sequence reads: CASRPNRGAYNEQFF. The CDR3 region has the DNA TGTGCCAGCAGGCCTAACCGGGGAGCCTACAATGAGCAGTTCTTC.

The J gene is TRBJ1-3, the V gene TRBV4-1; TRBD1 might be the D (5 bases). The germline V gene encodes CDR1 MGHRA and CDR2 YSYEKL. The CDR3 extends over 17 amino acids. The V end was cut by 3 bases, the J end by 4 bases, with 19 bases between. The CDR3 protein is CASSQMGRVQLGNTIYF. The CDR3 DNA is TGCGCCAGCAGCCAGATGGGCAGGGTACAATTAGGAAACACCATATATTTT.

This chain uses TRBV28 with TRBJ2-7; 7 bases line up with TRBD1. The V and J ends lost 5 bases and 7 bases, in that order; junction bases with no gene match: 2. Germline values: CDR1 MDHEN, CDR2 SYDVKM. The CDR3 is made up of 11 amino acids. The CDR3 coding sequence is TGTGCCAGCAGTCGGGACAGAGAGCAGTACTTC. Amino acids: CASSRDREQYF.

With regard to this clone: Other DNA sequences from this sample encode an identical CDR3 as well. The chain carries TRBV18 and TRBJ2-7, with 9 bases aligning to TRBD1. CDR3 length: 14 amino acids. Per germline, CDR1 KGHSH and CDR2 LQKENI. With V trimmed by 3 bases and J by 1 base, 1 base remained unmatched. The DNA for the CDR3 is TGTGCCAGCTCACCGGGACAGGGTTCCTACGAGCAGTACTTC. Protein product: CASSPGQGSYEQYF.

The CDR3, as DNA: TGTGCCAGCAGCTCGAACGGACAGGGAGTATCTAGCACAGATACGCAGTATTTT. It encodes CASSSNGQGVSSTDTQYF. The chain uses TRBV5-8 and TRBJ2-3; 8 bases agree with TRBD1. The CDR3 contains 18 residues. CDR1 is SGHTS, CDR2 YDEGEE, per germline. Germline trimming cut 3 bases from V and 0 bases from J; bases unmatched to any gene: 12.

V usage is TRBV19 and J usage is TRBJ1-2; TRBD1 is a possible D gene (6 bases). The CDR3 runs 14 residues. The V gene's germline CDR1 is LNHDA and CDR2 SQIVND (reference sequence). V was trimmed by 8 bases and J by 4 bases, leaving 17 bases between them. This chain's CDR3 is CASSGHGVVYGYTF. The DNA for the CDR3 is TGTGCCAGTTCGGGACACGGAGTTGTCTATGGCTACACCTTC.

The chain joins TRBV7-8 to TRBJ2-2; TRBD1 agrees at 9 bases. This CDR3 spans 15 amino acids. V dropped 8 bases and J dropped 5; count of bases not matched to a gene: 9. Germline loops: CDR1 SGHVS, CDR2 FQNEAQ. In nucleotides, the CDR3 is TGTGCCAGCCCGGGACAGGGTTTTGGGACCGGGGAGCTGTTTTTT. Its protein is CASPGQGFGTGELFF.

The CDR3: CAWSVQGGDGYTF. CDR3 sequence (DNA): TGTGCCTGGAGTGTACAGGGGGGGGACGGCTACACCTTC. The rearrangement links TRBV30 to TRBJ1-2, with 8 bases aligning to TRBD1. Trimming took 0 bases from V and 8 from J; bases not matched to a gene: 5. The CDR3 is made up of 13 amino acids. Germline V gene lookup returns CDR1 GTSNPN and CDR2 SVGIG (reference sequence). The variable domain in full, completed from reference TRBV30 and TRBJ1-2, reads SQTIHQWPATLVQPVGSPLSLECTVEGTSNPNLYWYRQAAGRGLQLLFYSVGIGQISSEVPQNLSASRPQDRQFILSSKKLLLSDSGFYLCAWSVQGGDGYTFGSGTRLTVV.

V and J are TRBV7-3 and TRBJ2-2; D possibly corresponds to TRBD1 (9 bases). Deletions cut 6 bases from V and 5 bases from J, with 19 bases between. The germline V gene encodes CDR1 SGHTA and CDR2 FQGTGA. This CDR3 comprises 16 residues. The CDR3 spells CASRGTGSGSTGELFF. For the CDR3, the DNA is TGTGCCAGCAGAGGGACAGGGAGCGGGAGTACCGGGGAGCTGTTTTTT.

V is TRBV11-2 and J is TRBJ1-1; D is undetermined. Germline assignment: CDR1 SGHAT and CDR2 FQNNGV. Deletions cut 2 bases from V and 0 bases from J, with 7 bases between. This CDR3 has 14 residues. The CDR3 DNA reads as TGTGCCAGCAGCTTACAGGTGATGAACACTGAAGCTTTCTTT. This sequence encodes CASSLQVMNTEAFF.

This clone was recorded only once. The chain links TRBV9 to TRBJ2-7, with TRBD2 matching over 8 bases. There are 16 residues in the CDR3. V lost 4 bases, J lost 3 bases, and 12 bases stayed unmatched. Germline assignment: CDR1 SGDLS and CDR2 YYNGEE. The CDR3 region has the DNA TGTGCCAGCAGCCCCTTCTCCCGGGGGGGTAACTACGAGCAGTACTTC. Its protein product is CASSPFSRGGNYEQYF.